This TCR beta chain was identified in a study of PD-L1 blockade in urothelial cancer. Method: immunoSEQ multiplex PCR; TCRdb's copy keeps in-frame clones and lacks some. The sample lists under 130,000 clones; around 85% were seen once. Between 1 and 8 samples per patient were obtained, pretreatment and on-treatment. Note on this clone: Its antigen remains unknown.

Regarding the study as a whole: Clones that were tumor-associated expanded more in the blood of durable-benefit patients at 3 weeks.

With 7 bases removed from V and 2 bases from J, the gap between germline ends came to 16 bases. CDR3 length equals 14 residues. The germline V gene has CDR1 SGHRS and CDR2 YFSETQ. The clonotype comes from a man aged 45-65 years with urothelial cancer. The V call is TRBV5-1, the J call TRBJ2-7; D unresolved. The sequencing used PBMCs, collected around atezolizumab (anti-PD-L1) treatment. This CDR3 reads CASAARGLTYEQYF. CDR3 DNA: TGCGCCAGCGCGGCTAGAGGCCTGACCTACGAGCAGTACTTC.